The next 22 T cell receptor beta chains were all read from a single sample in a study of OX40 agonist ivuxolimab in advanced cancers. The data were produced by immunoSEQ multiplex PCR, yet TCRdb's version contains in-frame clones alone and is incomplete. The sample consists of 16,000 or so clones, 86% of them appearing once. Source: CD4+ or CD8+ T cells sorted from blood, taken in a trial of the OX40 agonist ivuxolimab. All receptors derive from an adult with an advanced solid tumor such as melanoma, head and neck, liver or kidney cancer.

The J gene is TRBJ2-3, the V gene TRBV29-1; the D is unclear. The germline gives CDR1 SQVTM, CDR2 ANQGSEA. The CDR3 is 12 amino acids. Between the trimmed V and J ends, which lost 3 bases and 1 base, there was a span of 5 bases. CDR3 protein: CSVDLGTDTQYF. The CDR3 coding sequence is TGCAGCGTTGACTTGGGCACAGATACGCAGTATTTT.

In its sample, this clone was seen a few times. The chain employs TRBV19 and TRBJ2-7, with 9 nucleotides matching TRBD1. V trimming: 5 bases; J trimming: 5 bases; junction bases outside the gene matches: 10. This CDR3 region has 15 residues. From germline, CDR1 is LNHDA and CDR2 SQIVND (reference sequence). CDR3 coding DNA: TGTGCCAGTAGTGAATTGGGACAGGGAGTGAACGAGCAGTACTTC. It specifies CASSELGQGVNEQYF.

This clone has just one count. J is TRBJ1-5 and V is TRBV7-3, with 7 nucleotides matching TRBD1. Looked up from germline, CDR1 is SGHTA and CDR2 is FQGTGA. J gave up 6 bases and V 1 base, and 15 bases lay outside the gene matches. The CDR3 has 18 residues. The CDR3: CASSLKGGGAGTGQPQHF. In DNA form, the CDR3 reads TGTGCCAGCAGCTTAAAAGGAGGGGGCGCCGGGACCGGTCAGCCCCAGCATTTT.

The V gene is TRBV11-2, the J gene TRBJ2-7, with unresolved D. Germline CDR1 and CDR2: SGHAT and FQNNGV. CDR3 length: 14 residues. Trimming removed 1 base at V and 7 bases at J, with 14 bases between. The CDR3 protein is CASSLGSLTREQYF. DNA for the CDR3: TGTGCCAGCAGCTTAGGCTCATTGACCCGAGAGCAGTACTTC. Filled out from reference TRBV11-2 and TRBJ2-7, the complete variable domain reads EAGVAQSPRYKIIEKRQSVAFWCNPISGHATLYWYQQILGQGPKLLIQFQNNGVVDDSQLPKDRFSAERLKGVDSTLKIQPAKLEDSAVYLCASSLGSLTREQYFGPGTRLTVT.

The DNA of the CDR3 is TGTGCCAGCAGAGGCACTAGCGGCCCAGATACGCAGTATTTT. It translates to CASRGTSGPDTQYF. The V and J genes are TRBV2 and TRBJ2-3; 8 nucleotides match TRBD2. J was trimmed by 4 bases and V by 6 bases; bases with no gene match: 6. Germline CDR1 is SNHLY and CDR2 is FYNNEI. The CDR3 covers 14 residues.

The chain combines TRBV15 with TRBJ1-1; D unresolved. CDR1 and CDR2 from the germline V gene are LNHNV and YYDKDF (reference sequence). V dropped 1 base and J dropped 2 bases, with 8 bases sitting between them. The CDR3 consists of 14 residues. As DNA, the CDR3 is TGTGCCACCAGCAGAGGGCAGCCTAACACTGAAGCTTTCTTT. It is translated as CATSRGQPNTEAFF. Full variable domain (remainder filled in from reference TRBV15 and TRBJ1-1): DAMVIQNPRYQVTQFGKPVTLSCSQTLNHNVMYWYQQKSSQAPKLLFHYYDKDFNNEADTPDNFQSRRPNTSFCFLDIRSPGLGDTAMYLCATSRGQPNTEAFFGQGTRLTVV.

The chain carries TRBV5-1 and TRBJ2-7; D is uncertain. V was pared by 0 bases and J by 4 bases, with 8 bases between. This CDR3 comprises 13 residues. Per germline, CDR1 SGHRS and CDR2 YFSETQ. In DNA, the CDR3 is TGCGCCAGCAGCTTGGAGCCGGGTTACGAGCAGTACTTC. Amino acid sequence: CASSLEPGYEQYF.

This chain links TRBV28 with TRBJ1-4; D is unresolved. The CDR3 has 16 amino acids. The V and J ends lost 4 bases and 0 bases respectively, with 12 bases between them. In germline, CDR1 is MDHEN, CDR2 SYDVKM. In DNA form, the CDR3 reads TGTGCCAGCAGTTCCCCGCGCGGTGCAACTAATGAAAAACTGTTTTTT. This sequence encodes CASSSPRGATNEKLFF. Based on the CDR3 plus reference TRBV28 and TRBJ1-4, the full variable domain is DVKVTQSSRYLVKRTGEKVFLECVQDMDHENMFWYRQDPGLGLRLIYFSYDVKMKEKGDIPEGYSVSREKKERFSLILESASTNQTSMYLCASSSPRGATNEKLFFGSGTQLSVL.

The chain carries TRBV6-1 and TRBJ1-2, with D perhaps TRBD1 (5 bases). V lost 5 bases, J lost 6 bases, and 16 bases lay in between. Germline loops: CDR1 MNHNS, CDR2 SASEGT. The CDR3 sequence is 14 residues long. This CDR3 is CASSPQEGIHGYTF. CDR3 in DNA: TGTGCCAGCAGTCCACAGGAGGGGATTCATGGCTACACCTTC.

The J gene is TRBJ2-3, the V gene TRBV9, with 14 bases fitting TRBD2. J was trimmed by 3 bases and V by 3 bases; bases with no gene match: 12. CDR1 SGDLS and CDR2 YYNGEE come from the germline V gene. The CDR3 has 19 residues. The CDR3 reads CASSERGLAGDSGTDTQYF. As DNA, the CDR3 is TGTGCCAGCAGCGAGAGGGGACTAGCGGGAGATTCGGGGACAGATACGCAGTATTTT.

The CDR3 sequence is CASSPPLNTDTQYF. The CDR3 nucleotides read TGTGCCAGCTCACCACCCCTAAACACAGATACGCAGTATTTT. This sequence joins TRBV18 and TRBJ2-3; D is ambiguous. The CDR3 consists of 14 residues. Germline V lookup: CDR1 KGHSH, CDR2 LQKENI. The ends were cut back, 0 bases at V and 2 bases at J, with 6 bases in the middle.

CDR3 in DNA: TGTGCCAGCAGTTCGCCAGGGGGAGGCACAGATACGCAGTATTTT. It yields the protein CASSSPGGGTDTQYF. The chain uses TRBV27 and TRBJ2-3; 7 bases are shared with TRBD1. V was pared by 4 bases and J by 1 base, with 5 bases of the junction left unmatched. Germline V lookup: CDR1 MNHEY, CDR2 SMNVEV (reference sequence). The CDR3 contains 15 residues.

The V call is TRBV7-6, the J call TRBJ2-2, with D possibly called TRBD1 or TRBD2 (6 bases each). CDR3 length: 14 amino acids. Germline V gene data show CDR1 as SGHVS and CDR2 as FNYEAQ. Trimming cost V 5 bases and J 3 bases, with 10 bases left between them. The CDR3 reads CASSPRGDTGELFF. DNA of the CDR3: TGTGCCAGCAGCCCTAGGGGGGACACCGGGGAGCTGTTTTTT.

The chain recombines TRBV5-1 with TRBJ2-1; 7 bases fit TRBD1. This CDR3 has 20 residues. Germline V CDR1 and CDR2: SGHRS, YFSETQ. V was clipped by 6 bases and J by 0 bases; unmatched bases: 21. The CDR3 loop is CASTLARAGGYLSSYNEQFF. The CDR3, as DNA: TGCGCCAGCACCCTTGCGAGGGCAGGGGGTTACCTGAGCTCCTACAATGAGCAGTTCTTC.

The chain has TRBV28 and TRBJ2-1; no clear D gene. CDR3 length: 16 amino acids. V was trimmed by 1 base and J by 4 bases, leaving 14 bases between them. The germline gives CDR1 MDHEN, CDR2 SYDVKM. In nucleotides, the CDR3 is TGTGCCAGCAGTTTATTGTCAGCTGAGTTTTACAATGAGCAGTTCTTC. Translation: CASSLLSAEFYNEQFF.

This sequence joins TRBV2 and TRBJ2-7, with TRBD2 matching 7 bases. Germline trimming cut 7 bases from V and 3 bases from J; bases unmatched to any gene: 9. This CDR3 has 14 amino acids. CDR1 and CDR2 (germline): SNHLY, FYNNEI. DNA of the CDR3: TGTGCCAGCAAGTCAGCGGGGCAGAACTACGAGCAGTACTTC. Its translation: CASKSAGQNYEQYF.

This chain joins TRBV9 and TRBJ2-5, with D perhaps TRBD2 (6 bases). The DNA end lines up better with TRBJ2-7; the J call may be wrong. Per germline, CDR1 SGDLS and CDR2 YYNGEE. The CDR3 is 14 residues long. CDR3 protein: CASSVAGRPHEQYF. The CDR3 bases are TGTGCCAGCAGCGTAGCCGGGAGACCCCACGAGCAGTACTTC.

The chain couples TRBV5-4 to TRBJ2-1, with D maybe TRBD2 (6 bases). The CDR3 length is 15 residues. Looked up from germline, CDR1 is SGHNT and CDR2 is YYREEE (reference sequence). V lost 0 bases and J lost 4, with 11 bases in between. CDR3 protein: CASSLAIGSYNEQFF. In nucleotides, the CDR3 is TGTGCCAGCAGCTTGGCCATCGGGAGTTACAATGAGCAGTTCTTC. The whole variable domain, remainder taken from reference TRBV5-4 and TRBJ2-1, is ETGVTQSPTHLIKTRGQQVTLRCSSQSGHNTVSWYQQALGQGPQFIFQYYREEENGRGNFPPRFSGLQFPNYSSELNVNALELDDSALYLCASSLAIGSYNEQFFGPGTRLTVL.

This clone came up a few times. The rearrangement joins TRBV5-5 to TRBJ1-5; no reliable D call. CDR3 length: 13 residues. The V end was cut by 4 bases, the J end by 6 bases, with 11 bases between. CDR1 is SGHKS, CDR2 YYEKEE, per germline (reference sequence). CDR3 coding DNA: TGTGCCAGCAGCGTAGGGTTTTTTCAGCCCCAGCATTTT. This codes for CASSVGFFQPQHF.

CDR3 residues: CASSLIPSQGGYGYTF. CDR3 DNA: TGTGCCAGCAGCTTAATTCCCTCACAGGGAGGGTATGGCTACACCTTC. The V call is TRBV7-2, the J call TRBJ1-2; D might be TRBD1 (6 bases). Trimming stripped 2 bases from V and 5 bases from J, with 18 bases between. CDR1 is SGHTA, CDR2 FQGNSA, per germline. The CDR3 has 16 amino acids.

V gene TRBV4-2 combines with J gene TRBJ2-5; a possible D gene is TRBD1 (6 bases). V was cut by 4 bases and J by 4 bases, with 16 bases left in between. Per germline, CDR1 LGHNA and CDR2 YNFKEQ. This CDR3 region has 15 residues. In DNA form, the CDR3 reads TGTGCCAGCAGCCCGGGGACATCCTTACTAGAGACCCAGTACTTC. Residues: CASSPGTSLLETQYF.

The chain couples TRBV13 to TRBJ2-1; TRBD2 matches at 14 bases. CDR1 and CDR2 from the germline V gene are PRHDT and FYEKMQ (reference sequence). The CDR3 is made up of 21 amino acids. The ends lost 4 bases at V and 0 bases at J; junction bases unmatched: 14. The CDR3 here is CASSSTFPGLAGVGSYNEQFF. CDR3 nucleotide sequence: TGTGCCAGCAGCTCGACCTTCCCGGGACTAGCGGGAGTCGGCTCCTACAATGAGCAGTTCTTC.